These 12 T cell receptor beta chains came from one sample sequenced in a study of T cells in Graves' hyperthyroidism and ophthalmopathy (dated by TCRdb to between 2018 and 2021). Receptors were amplified or captured by multiplex PCR. Data came from an Illumina HiSeq 2000. The TCR beta CDR3 regions were amplified from RNA transcripts. The TCR CDR3 was subjected to a first round of RT-PCR using the HTBI primer set and the Qiagen OneStep RT-PCR kit. Clones were called with MiXCR by TCRdb after fastp trimmed the public reads at Q25, and only in-frame beta chains were retained. Identical CDR3 proteins give one entry, which carries the most common genes and DNA. The sample table holds about 510,000 distinct CDR3 sequences, of which less than 15% were seen once. In total, the top ten clones hold more than 11% of the sample. The sample taken for sequencing was blood. The receptors come from a woman aged 40-49 years with Graves' hyperthyroidism.

As for this clonotype: A read error is possible here, since a much larger clone lies one base away. V and J are TRBV12-3 or TRBV12-4 and TRBJ1-5, with D possibly matching TRBD1 (6 bases). V shed 7 bases and J shed 5 bases, with 15 bases lying between them. The CDR3 runs to 14 residues. CDR3 in DNA: TGTGCCAGCAACCAGACAGGTGCGGATCAGCCCCAGCATTTT. Protein: CASNQTGADQPQHF.

This clonotype has just a few counts. V is TRBV20-1 and J is TRBJ2-4; D is unresolved. CDR3 size: 12 residues. V dropped 6 bases and J dropped 12 bases, with 18 bases sitting between them. The germline V gene encodes CDR1 DFQATT and CDR2 SNEGSKA (reference sequence). In DNA form, the CDR3 reads TGCAGTGCCATTGATTCCCTCCGGGCTCAGTACTTC. Translation gives CSAIDSLRAQYF.

This clonotype was counted only a few times. The rearrangement joins TRBV10-2 to TRBJ2-3, with TRBD1 matching 11 bases. Germline values: CDR1 WSHSY, CDR2 SAAADI. The length of the CDR3 is 16 residues. J gave up 3 bases and V 2 bases, and 4 bases lay outside the gene matches. In DNA form, the CDR3 reads TGCGCCAGCAGTGAGGGACAGGGGGCGAGGACAGATACGCAGTATTTT. Its translation: CASSEGQGARTDTQYF.

Ten or more counts support this clonotype. The rearrangement joins TRBV5-1 to TRBJ2-1; D not certain. There are 15 residues in the CDR3. Trimming took off 6 bases at V and 0 bases at J, with 13 bases between the two ends. Germline V gene lookup returns CDR1 SGHRS and CDR2 YFSETQ. The CDR3 DNA reads as TGCGCCAGCATGGAGTCCTTGAGCTCCTACAATGAGCAGTTCTTC. Its protein product is CASMESLSSYNEQFF.

This clonotype was seen only a few times. This chain links TRBV5-1 with TRBJ1-4; the D gene is possibly TRBD1 (6 bases). Trimming left V 4 bases short and J 2 bases short, with 15 bases between. This CDR3 has 16 residues. Germline assignment: CDR1 SGHRS and CDR2 YFSETQ. The CDR3 nucleotides are TGCGCCAGCAGCGTACAGGGATATAGCACTAATGAAAAACTGTTTTTT. Its protein product is CASSVQGYSTNEKLFF. Using reference TRBV5-1 and TRBJ1-4 for the parts outside the CDR3, the full variable domain is KAGVTQTPRYLIKTRGQQVTLSCSPISGHRSVSWYQQTPGQGLQFLFEYFSETQRNKGNFPGRFSGRQFSNSRSEMNVSTLELGDSALYLCASSVQGYSTNEKLFFGSGTQLSVL.

This clonotype was observed at least ten times. This chain joins TRBV5-5 and TRBJ1-1; D unclear. Germline V gives CDR1 SGHKS, CDR2 YYEKEE (reference sequence). Trimming pared 4 bases from V and 0 bases from J, leaving 13 bases between. This CDR3 is built from 15 residues. The CDR3 region is CASSRARGMNTEAFF. CDR3 nucleotides: TGTGCCAGCAGCCGCGCGCGGGGAATGAACACTGAAGCTTTCTTT.

In this sample, this clonotype turned up many times. This chain uses TRBV3-1 with TRBJ2-3, with 7 positions matching TRBD2. Germline V gene sequence: CDR1 LGHDT, CDR2 YNNKEL (reference sequence). CDR3 size: 16 residues. The J segment lost 1 base and the V segment lost 0 bases, leaving 4 bases of the junction unmatched. This chain's CDR3 is CASSQDLTSGTDTQYF. In DNA, the CDR3 is TGTGCCAGCAGCCAAGATCTCACTAGCGGCACAGATACGCAGTATTTT.

This clonotype was recorded many times. CDR3 coding DNA: TGCGCCAGCAGCTCCGCTCGGGGCGCGAACACCGGGGAGCTGTTTTTT. This gives the protein CASSSARGANTGELFF. V is TRBV5-1 and J is TRBJ2-2; tentatively, D is TRBD1 or TRBD2 (5 bases each). Germline assignment: CDR1 SGHRS and CDR2 YFSETQ. This CDR3 spans 16 amino acids. Trimming shortened V by 3 bases and J by 0 bases, and 12 bases separated the two germline ends.

This chain connects TRBV19 to TRBJ2-3, with 12 nucleotides matching TRBD2. V shed 10 bases, J shed 0 bases, and the junction held 5 bases outside the gene matches. CDR1 LNHDA and CDR2 SQIVND come from the germline V gene (reference sequence). The CDR3 extends over 15 amino acids. The CDR3, as DNA: TGTGCCACCAGGACTAGCGGGATTAGCACAGATACGCAGTATTTT. Amino acid sequence: CATRTSGISTDTQYF. Supplemented by reference TRBV19 and TRBJ2-3, the full variable domain reads DGGITQSPKYLFRKEGQNVTLSCEQNLNHDAMYWYRQDPGQGLRLIYYSQIVNDFQKGDIAEGYSVSREKKESFPLTVTSAQKNPTAFYLCATRTSGISTDTQYFGPGTRLTVL.

The sample holds many counts of this clonotype. The CDR3 DNA reads as TGCGCCAGCAGCTTGGCGCTCTCGGGGGGCGCGTCGGATACGCAGTATTTT. It specifies CASSLALSGGASDTQYF. The chain uses TRBV5-1 and TRBJ2-3, with D possibly TRBD2 on 7 matching bases. This CDR3 has 17 amino acids. The V gene's germline CDR1 is SGHRS and CDR2 YFSETQ. V was shortened by 0 bases and J by 6 bases, with 20 bases between the two germline ends.

This clonotype has a count of ten or more. J is TRBJ1-5 and V is TRBV19; D not certain. The CDR3 contains 15 residues. V gave up 6 bases and J gave up 2 bases, with 14 bases separating them. Germline CDR1 LNHDA, CDR2 SQIVND (reference sequence). CDR3 sequence reads: CASRQLKQGNQPQHF. The CDR3 DNA reads as TGTGCCAGTAGGCAGCTAAAGCAGGGCAATCAGCCCCAGCATTTT.

The genes are TRBV11-2 and TRBJ2-1; 8 bases align to TRBD2. CDR1 is SGHAT, CDR2 FQNNGV, per germline. The CDR3 extends over 18 amino acids. With 6 bases clipped from V and 7 bases from J, the junction kept 20 bases outside the gene matches. CDR3 region: CASRMGGLLGRAENEQFF. DNA for the CDR3: TGTGCCAGCAGGATGGGGGGGCTGCTCGGGAGGGCTGAAAATGAGCAGTTCTTC.